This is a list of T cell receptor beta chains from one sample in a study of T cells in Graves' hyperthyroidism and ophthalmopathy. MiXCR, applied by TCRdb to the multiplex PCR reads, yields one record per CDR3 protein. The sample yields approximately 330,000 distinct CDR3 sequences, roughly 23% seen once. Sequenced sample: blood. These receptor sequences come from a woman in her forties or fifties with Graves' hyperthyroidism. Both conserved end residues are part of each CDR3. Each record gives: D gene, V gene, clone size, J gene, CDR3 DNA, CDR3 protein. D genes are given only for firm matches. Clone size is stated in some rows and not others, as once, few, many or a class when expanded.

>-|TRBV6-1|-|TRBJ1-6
TGTGCCAGCAGGCCCCAGGGGTGGAATTCACCCCTCCACTTT
CASRPQGWNSPLHF
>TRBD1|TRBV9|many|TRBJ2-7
TGTGCCAGCAGCGCGACAGGGAACGAGCAGTACTTC
CASSATGNEQYF
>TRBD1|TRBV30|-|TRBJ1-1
TGTGCCTGGACCCTGGACAGGCTTGAAGCTTTCTTT
CAWTLDRLEAFF
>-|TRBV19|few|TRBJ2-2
TGTGCCAGTAGTATAGGAGCAGCGGGCACCGGGGAGCTGTTTTTT
CASSIGAAGTGELFF
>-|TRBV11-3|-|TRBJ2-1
TGTGCCAGCAGCCACGATGGCGGGGTCTCCTACAATGAGCAGTTCTTC
CASSHDGGVSYNEQFF
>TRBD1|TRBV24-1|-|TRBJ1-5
TGTGCCACCAGTGACTCAACCGGGACAGGGTTTCTCGGTCAGCCCCAGCATTTT
CATSDSTGTGFLGQPQHF
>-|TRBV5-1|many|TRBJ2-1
TGCGCCAGCAGCGTTCCGAGACTTGGGGGCAATGAGCAGTTCTTC
CASSVPRLGGNEQFF
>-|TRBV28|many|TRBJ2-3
TGTGCCAGCAGTTTGGCGCCCCCCGATACGCAGTATTTT
CASSLAPPDTQYF
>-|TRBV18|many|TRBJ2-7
TGTGCCAGCTCACCTGGCGACAGGCGATACGAGCAGTACTTC
CASSPGDRRYEQYF
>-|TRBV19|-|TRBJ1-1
TGTGCCAGTAGTATTCGAGCTCCCCAAAGGAAGAACACTGAAGCTTTCTTT
CASSIRAPQRKNTEAFF
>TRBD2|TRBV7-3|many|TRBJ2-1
TGTGCCAGCAGCCGACTAGCGGGATCTTACAATGAGCAGTTCTTC
CASSRLAGSYNEQFF
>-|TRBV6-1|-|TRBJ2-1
TGTGCCAGCAGTTTAGGCGACAGAGGTGAGCAGTTCTTC
CASSLGDRGEQFF
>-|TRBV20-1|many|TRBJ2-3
TGCAGTGCTAGAGATCCCGGTTCCGCGGTGGATACGCAGTATTTT
CSARDPGSAVDTQYF
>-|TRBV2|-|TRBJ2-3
TGTGCCAGCACCAGACTAGACGGGGCAGATACGCAGTATTTT
CASTRLDGADTQYF
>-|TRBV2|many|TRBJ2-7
TGTGCCAGCAGGGGACCTCGGGGGAGAGACTACGAGCAGTACTTC
CASRGPRGRDYEQYF